The 23 T cell receptor beta chains reported below all come from one sample, sequenced in a study of blood T cell repertoires in COVID-19. Clones were sequenced by immunoSEQ multiplex PCR, and TCRdb holds only the in-frame ones, with some missing. The sample includes a few hundred thousand clones, nearly 90% of them seen just once. Sequencing was done on a sample of peripheral blood. All receptors derive from a woman aged 60 to 75 with COVID-19, enrolled during active disease.

The rearrangement joins TRBV6-2 or TRBV6-3 to TRBJ1-1; D possibly corresponds to TRBD1 (5 bases). Per germline, CDR1 MNHEY and CDR2 SVGEGT. CDR3 length equals 15 residues. Deletions cut 4 bases from V and 3 bases from J, with 15 bases between. The CDR3 here is CASSSDTRGYTEAFF. The CDR3 DNA reads as TGTGCCAGCAGTTCGGACACGCGGGGGTACACTGAAGCTTTCTTT.

The chain joins TRBV5-1 to TRBJ1-3; D is perhaps TRBD1 (6 bases). V gave up 4 bases and J gave up 10 bases, with 21 bases separating them. Germline V gene sequence: CDR1 SGHRS, CDR2 YFSETQ. This CDR3 has 15 residues. CDR3 region: CASSIGQSSAGTIYF. The CDR3 bases are TGCGCCAGCAGCATCGGACAGTCCTCCGCTGGAACCATATATTTT.

The chain has TRBV11-3 and TRBJ2-2, with no clear D. The CDR3 is 13 amino acids. Germline loops: CDR1 SGHNT, CDR2 YENEEA. Trimming took off 1 base at V and 6 bases at J, with 6 bases between the two ends. CDR3 bases: TGTGCCAGCAGCTTAGCTACAGCCGGGGAGCTGTTTTTT. Translation: CASSLATAGELFF.

This chain uses TRBV7-2 with TRBJ1-4; 7 bases agree with TRBD1. Germline V gives CDR1 SGHTA, CDR2 FQGNSA. This CDR3 has 15 amino acids. Germline trimming cut 2 bases from V and 4 bases from J; bases unmatched to any gene: 4. CDR3 nucleotide sequence: TGTGCCAGCAGCTTACAGGGGGGCCGTAATGAAAAACTGTTTTTT. Residues: CASSLQGGRNEKLFF. Full variable domain (missing parts from reference TRBV7-2 and TRBJ1-4): GAGVSQSPSNKVTEKGKDVELRCDPISGHTALYWYRQSLGQGLEFLIYFQGNSAPDKSGLPSDRFSAERTGGSVSTLTIQRTQQEDSAVYLCASSLQGGRNEKLFFGSGTQLSVL.

This clone was found once. This chain links TRBV9 with TRBJ1-1, with a weak D call TRBD1 (6 bases). CDR1 SGDLS and CDR2 YYNGEE come from the germline V gene. The ends were cut back, 4 bases at V and 6 bases at J, with 16 bases in the middle. The CDR3 sequence is 14 residues long. The CDR3 loop is CASSYREHGAEAFF. CDR3 bases: TGTGCCAGCAGCTACAGGGAGCACGGAGCTGAAGCTTTCTTT.

The rearrangement uses TRBV6-2 or TRBV6-3 and TRBJ2-3, with D possibly matching TRBD1 (6 bases). Germline loops: CDR1 MNHEY, CDR2 SVGEGT. This CDR3 is 15 amino acids long. V lost 5 bases and J lost 0, with 12 bases in between. The CDR3 region has the DNA TGTGCCAGCAGTCAGACAGGAACAAGCACAGATACGCAGTATTTT. Translated: CASSQTGTSTDTQYF.

The V and J genes are TRBV5-1 and TRBJ2-3; D perhaps matches TRBD1 (6 bases). V shed 4 bases and J shed 1 base, with 13 bases lying between them. CDR3 size: 15 residues. The germline V gene encodes CDR1 SGHRS and CDR2 YFSETQ. Here the CDR3 reads CASSPRGSGTDTQYF. CDR3 nucleotide sequence: TGCGCCAGCAGCCCCAGGGGTTCTGGCACAGATACGCAGTATTTT.

This clone turned up a few times. CDR3 in DNA: TGTGCCAGCAGCGTAGCGGACAGCTACGAGCAGTACTTC. Amino acid sequence: CASSVADSYEQYF. V usage is TRBV9 and J usage is TRBJ2-7, with D possibly TRBD1 on 6 matching bases. The V gene lost 0 bases and the J gene lost 3 bases, with 7 bases spanning the gap. The CDR3 is 13 amino acids. The germline CDR1 and CDR2 sequences are SGDLS and YYNGEE.

Here the CDR3 reads CSGRDSYVGNTIYF. The CDR3 DNA sequence: TGCAGCGGGAGGGACAGCTACGTGGGAAACACCATATATTTT. The rearrangement joins TRBV29-1 to TRBJ1-3, with 7 nucleotides matching TRBD1. The CDR3 is 14 residues long. V shed 7 bases and J 4 bases; nucleotides not matched to a gene: 10. Looked up from germline, CDR1 is SQVTM and CDR2 is ANQGSEA.

The CDR3, as DNA: TGTGCCAGTAGTGCTGGACAGGGGGGAGGTCAGCCCCAGCATTTT. This translates into CASSAGQGGGQPQHF. This chain links TRBV19 with TRBJ1-5; 10 bases line up with TRBD1. Germline CDR1 reads LNHDA; CDR2 reads SQIVND (reference sequence). V shed 5 bases, J shed 6 bases, and the junction held 7 bases outside the gene matches. This CDR3 has 15 amino acids. The variable domain in full, completed from reference TRBV19 and TRBJ1-5, reads DGGITQSPKYLFRKEGQNVTLSCEQNLNHDAMYWYRQDPGQGLRLIYYSQIVNDFQKGDIAEGYSVSREKKESFPLTVTSAQKNPTAFYLCASSAGQGGGQPQHFGDGTRLSIL.

The CDR3 DNA reads TGTGCCAGCAGCTATATCAGGGGCTCTGGGGCCAACGTCCTGACTTTC. As protein: CASSYIRGSGANVLTF. The chain is built from TRBV7-2 and TRBJ2-6, with D tentatively TRBD1 (6 bases). In germline, CDR1 is SGHTA, CDR2 FQGNSA. This CDR3 has 16 amino acids. V gave up 4 bases and J gave up 0 bases, with 10 bases separating them.

The sample holds a few counts of this clone. The chain has TRBV4-1 and TRBJ1-1, with TRBD1 identical over 9 bases. The CDR3 spans 15 residues. Germline lookup yields CDR1 MGHRA and CDR2 YSYEKL. The trim removed 4 bases at V and 2 bases at J, leaving 5 bases unmatched. The CDR3 region has the DNA TGCGCCAGCAGCCGAGGACAGGGGACCAACACTGAAGCTTTCTTT. This translates into CASSRGQGTNTEAFF.

J is TRBJ1-5 and V is TRBV27; 10 nucleotides agree with TRBD1. The V and J ends lost 5 bases and 5 bases, in that order; junction bases with no gene match: 9. CDR1 is MNHEY, CDR2 SMNVEV, per germline (reference sequence). This CDR3 comprises 16 residues. CDR3 loop: CASSKQSGTGDQPQHF. CDR3 coding DNA: TGTGCCAGCAGTAAGCAATCCGGGACAGGGGATCAGCCCCAGCATTTT.

The chain recombines TRBV10-3 with TRBJ2-3; 9 nucleotides match TRBD2. Per germline, CDR1 ENHRY and CDR2 SYGVKD. This CDR3 is built from 17 residues. The ends lost 3 bases at V and 1 base at J; junction bases unmatched: 8. In nucleotides, the CDR3 is TGTGCCATCAGTGACAGCGGGGGGTCCCCCGGCACAGATACGCAGTATTTT. Translated: CAISDSGGSPGTDTQYF.

The chain links TRBV19 to TRBJ2-1; 13 nucleotides align to TRBD2. V shed 5 bases, J shed 12 bases, and the junction held 10 bases outside the gene matches. CDR1 and CDR2 from the germline V gene are LNHDA and SQIVND (reference sequence). The CDR3 runs 15 residues. CDR3 sequence reads: CASSLRLAGGYGQFF. CDR3 coding DNA: TGTGCCAGTAGTCTCCGACTAGCGGGGGGATATGGGCAGTTCTTC.

The chain combines TRBV19 with TRBJ1-2; D ambiguous. Trimming shortened V by 8 bases and J by 1 base, and 8 bases separated the two germline ends. Germline CDR1 LNHDA, CDR2 SQIVND (reference sequence). This CDR3 spans 12 amino acids. CDR3 sequence reads: CASGNSNYGYTF. In nucleotides, the CDR3 is TGTGCCAGTGGTAACAGTAACTATGGCTACACCTTC.

Only a few counts were recorded for this clone. The V gene is TRBV12-3 or TRBV12-4, the J gene TRBJ1-5; possible D gene TRBD1, 5 bases. V was cut by 6 bases and J by 5 bases, with 11 bases left in between. The CDR3 runs 13 residues. DNA for the CDR3: TGTGCCAGCAGGCCGGGAGGGGATCAGCCCCAGCATTTT. Residues: CASRPGGDQPQHF.

The chain couples TRBV20-1 to TRBJ2-7, with 7 positions matching TRBD1. The germline gives CDR1 DFQATT, CDR2 SNEGSKA (reference sequence). This CDR3 is built from 11 residues. V gave up 6 bases and J gave up 5 bases; unmatched junction bases: 4. CDR3 in DNA: TGCAGTGCCCCAGGGGGAAACGAGCAGTACTTC. This encodes CSAPGGNEQYF.

Here the CDR3 DNA reads TGTGCCAGCAGTCTAGGACAGAAAGAGACCCAGTACTTC. It specifies CASSLGQKETQYF. This sequence joins TRBV12-3 or TRBV12-4 and TRBJ2-5; D is possibly TRBD1 (6 bases). The CDR3 is 13 residues long. V was trimmed by 5 bases and J by 3 bases, leaving 10 bases between them.

The chain recombines TRBV11-2 with TRBJ1-6; D remains ambiguous. The ends were cut back, 0 bases at V and 9 bases at J, with 9 bases in the middle. CDR3 length equals 14 residues. Germline loops: CDR1 SGHAT, CDR2 FQNNGV. The CDR3, as DNA: TGTGCCAGCAGCTTAGACGTCGGGGTTTCACCCCTCCACTTT. Its translation: CASSLDVGVSPLHF.

The chain recombines TRBV5-1 with TRBJ1-1; maybe TRBD1 (5 bases). V shed 7 bases and J shed 6 bases, with 10 bases lying between them. Germline V gene sequence: CDR1 SGHRS, CDR2 YFSETQ. This CDR3 has 11 amino acids. CDR3 residues: CASRQGAEAFF. The DNA for the CDR3 is TGCGCCAGCCGCCAGGGTGCTGAAGCTTTCTTT.

This chain connects TRBV7-8 to TRBJ1-6; a possible D gene is TRBD1 (5 bases). The CDR3 is 14 residues long. Germline V gene data show CDR1 as SGHVS and CDR2 as FQNEAQ. Between the trimmed V and J ends, which lost 0 bases and 7 bases, there was a span of 7 bases. The CDR3 sequence: CASSLAQGNSPLHF. CDR3 sequence (DNA): TGTGCCAGCAGCTTAGCCCAGGGAAATTCACCCCTCCACTTT. The whole variable domain, filled in from reference TRBV7-8 and TRBJ1-6, reads GAGVSQSPRYKVAKRGQDVALRCDPISGHVSLFWYQQALGQGPEFLTYFQNEAQLDKSGLPSDRFFAERPEGSVSTLKIQRTQQEDSAVYLCASSLAQGNSPLHFGNGTRLTVT.

This chain uses TRBV9 with TRBJ2-5; D may be TRBD2 (6 bases). Germline V gene sequence: CDR1 SGDLS, CDR2 YYNGEE. This CDR3 comprises 15 residues. Trimming stripped 2 bases from V and 4 bases from J, with 15 bases between. The CDR3: CASSVGSLRLETQYF. Written as DNA, the CDR3 is TGTGCCAGCAGCGTCGGGAGCCTACGCCTAGAGACCCAGTACTTC.